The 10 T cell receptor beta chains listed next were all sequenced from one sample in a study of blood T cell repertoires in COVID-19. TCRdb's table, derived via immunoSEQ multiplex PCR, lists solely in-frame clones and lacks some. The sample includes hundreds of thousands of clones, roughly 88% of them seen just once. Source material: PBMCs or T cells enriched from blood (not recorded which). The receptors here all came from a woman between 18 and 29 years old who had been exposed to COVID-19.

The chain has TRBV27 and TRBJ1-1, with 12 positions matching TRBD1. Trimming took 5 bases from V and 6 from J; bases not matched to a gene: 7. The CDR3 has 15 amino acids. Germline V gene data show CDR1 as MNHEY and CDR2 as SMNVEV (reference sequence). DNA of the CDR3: TGTGCCAGCAGTATGGGACAGGGGGCGGTGGCTGAAGCTTTCTTT. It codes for CASSMGQGAVAEAFF.

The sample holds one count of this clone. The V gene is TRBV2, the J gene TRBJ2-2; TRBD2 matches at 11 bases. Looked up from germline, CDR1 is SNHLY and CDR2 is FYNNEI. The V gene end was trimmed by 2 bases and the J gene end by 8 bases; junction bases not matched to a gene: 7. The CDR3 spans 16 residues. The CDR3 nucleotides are TGTGCCAGCAGTGAACCACTAGCGGGAGCAGCGGGGGAGCTGTTTTTT. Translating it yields CASSEPLAGAAGELFF.

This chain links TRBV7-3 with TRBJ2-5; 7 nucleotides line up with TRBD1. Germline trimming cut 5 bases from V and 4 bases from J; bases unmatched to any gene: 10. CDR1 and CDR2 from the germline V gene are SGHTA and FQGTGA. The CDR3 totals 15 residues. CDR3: CASSTPHRGGETQYF. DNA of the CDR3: TGTGCCAGCAGCACACCTCACAGGGGCGGAGAGACCCAGTACTTC.

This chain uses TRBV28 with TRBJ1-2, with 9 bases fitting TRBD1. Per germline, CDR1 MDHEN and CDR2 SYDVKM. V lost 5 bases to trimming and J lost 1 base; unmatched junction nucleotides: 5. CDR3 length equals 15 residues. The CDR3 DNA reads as TGTGCCAGCAGTCCCCGGGACAGGGTTAACTATGGCTACACCTTC. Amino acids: CASSPRDRVNYGYTF.

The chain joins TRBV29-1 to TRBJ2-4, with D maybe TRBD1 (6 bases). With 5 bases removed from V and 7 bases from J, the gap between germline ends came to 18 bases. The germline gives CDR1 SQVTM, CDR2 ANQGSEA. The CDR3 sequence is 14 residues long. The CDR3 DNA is TGCAGCGTTCCAGGGGCGCCCCGCAGGAACATTCAGTACTTC. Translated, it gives CSVPGAPRRNIQYF.

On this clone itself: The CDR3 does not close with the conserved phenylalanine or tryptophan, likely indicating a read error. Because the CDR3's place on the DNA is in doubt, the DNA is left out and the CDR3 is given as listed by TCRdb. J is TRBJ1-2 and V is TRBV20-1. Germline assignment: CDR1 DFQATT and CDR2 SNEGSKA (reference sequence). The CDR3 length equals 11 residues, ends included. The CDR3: CSARDRGAHIC.

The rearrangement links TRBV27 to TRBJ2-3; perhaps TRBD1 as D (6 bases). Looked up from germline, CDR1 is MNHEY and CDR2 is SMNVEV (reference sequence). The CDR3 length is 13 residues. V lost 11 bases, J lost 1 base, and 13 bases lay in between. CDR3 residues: CASWGLRTDTQYF. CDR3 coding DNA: TGTGCCTCCTGGGGGCTCCGCACAGATACGCAGTATTTT.

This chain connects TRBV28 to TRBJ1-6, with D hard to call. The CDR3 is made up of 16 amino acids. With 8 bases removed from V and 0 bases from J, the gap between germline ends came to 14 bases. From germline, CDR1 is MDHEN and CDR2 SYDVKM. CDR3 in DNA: TGTGCCAGCCTTCCGGCGTCTAGCTCCTATAATTCACCCCTCCACTTT. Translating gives CASLPASSSYNSPLHF.

The chain's CDR3 is CASSGGVSYEQYF. CDR3 nucleotide sequence: TGTGCCAGCAGTGGCGGGGTGTCCTACGAGCAGTACTTC. The V and J genes are TRBV2 and TRBJ2-7; a weak D match, TRBD2 (6 bases). The CDR3 has 13 residues. Germline-derived CDR1 and CDR2 are SNHLY and FYNNEI. Trimming left V 4 bases short and J 1 base short, with 8 bases between.

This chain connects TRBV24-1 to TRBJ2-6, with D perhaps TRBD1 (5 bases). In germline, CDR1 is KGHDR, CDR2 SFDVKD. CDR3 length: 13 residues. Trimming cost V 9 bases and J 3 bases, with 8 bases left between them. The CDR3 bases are TGTGCCACCGAAGGGGTTGGGGCCAACGTCCTGACTTTC. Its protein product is CATEGVGANVLTF.